The present T cell receptor (beta chain) was sequenced within a study of OX40 agonist ivuxolimab in advanced cancers. Study overall: Ivuxolimab doses were 0.01, 0.1, 0.3, 1.5, 3 or 10 mg/kg every 2 weeks. Study observations and caveats: Low clonal expansion, among the lowest seen, marked partial responders at 0.1-3.0 mg/kg.

Concerning this clone: What it binds is not known.

Libraries were prepared by immunoSEQ multiplex PCR; TCRdb keeps only in-frame clonotypes and omits some of them. The table lists more than 70,000 clones, around 90% of them singletons. This CDR3 is built from 14 residues. V lost 0 bases, J lost 4 bases, and 7 bases lay in between. Germline V gene sequence: CDR1 SGHRS, CDR2 YFSETQ. The chain recombines TRBV5-1 with TRBJ2-2, with D hard to call. Sequencing was performed on CD4+ or CD8+ T cells sorted from blood, taken in a trial of the OX40 agonist ivuxolimab. The receptor comes from an adult with an advanced solid tumor such as melanoma, head and neck, liver or kidney cancer. CDR3 protein: CASSLDPATGELFF. CDR3 nucleotide sequence: TGCGCCAGCAGCTTGGACCCCGCCACCGGGGAGCTGTTTTTT.